These T cell receptor beta chains were read from a single sample in a study of blood T cells in healthy people across ages. TCRdb re-analysed the 5' RACE reads in MiXCR, keeping a single row per CDR3 protein. This sample has approximately 600,000 distinct CDR3 sequences, with about 54% found just once. Sequenced: blood. The receptors derive from a man aged 60 to 69 in good health. CDR3s include the opening cysteine and the closing phenylalanine or tryptophan. A D gene is named only where the DNA matches it firmly. Part of the rows lack a size; the others show once, few, many or a class for expanded clones.

TRBJ1-5,once,TRBV7-9,.,15,CASSFEGDGGQPQHF,TGTGCCAGCAGCTTCGAGGGGGACGGAGGTCAGCCCCAGCATTTT
TRBJ1-1,once,TRBV10-3,.,13,CATLQGSNTEAFF,TGTGCCACCCTTCAGGGCTCGAACACTGAAGCTTTCTTT
TRBJ2-7,few,TRBV20-1,.,13,CSAPGPYSYEQYF,TGCAGTGCTCCGGGACCCTACTCCTACGAGCAGTACTTC
TRBJ2-2,.,TRBV28,.,14,CASSLLAGTGELFF,TGTGCCAGCAGTTTATTAGCTGGCACCGGGGAGCTGTTTTTT
TRBJ2-5,.,TRBV5-1,.,16,CASSRRRQDNQETQYF,TGCGCCAGCAGCCGACGGAGACAGGACAACCAAGAGACCCAGTACTTC
TRBJ2-7,.,TRBV20-1,.,11,CSARKSYEQYF,TGCAGTGCAAGGAAATCCTACGAGCAGTACTTC
TRBJ2-7,.,TRBV10-3,TRBD1,15,CAIRAGTGDGYEQYF,TGTGCCATCAGAGCGGGGACAGGGGATGGCTACGAGCAGTACTTC
TRBJ1-1,.,TRBV20-1,.,14,CSAPGQQMNTEAFF,TGCAGTGCGCCCGGACAGCAGATGAACACTGAAGCTTTCTTT
TRBJ2-7,few,TRBV28,.,14,CASSSADTAGEQYF,TGTGCCAGCAGTTCAGCGGACACTGCGGGGGAGCAGTACTTC
TRBJ2-1,.,TRBV20-1,.,15,CSASPHLGSYNEQFF,TGCAGTGCTAGCCCTCATCTGGGGTCCTACAATGAGCAGTTCTTC
TRBJ2-6,.,TRBV5-5,.,16,CASSLIGSSGANVLTF,TGTGCCAGCAGCTTAATCGGGAGCTCTGGGGCCAACGTCCTGACTTTC
TRBJ2-3,.,TRBV5-1,TRBD2,16,CASSPRLAGVSDTQYF,TGCGCCAGCAGCCCCAGACTAGCGGGGGTGTCAGATACGCAGTATTTT
TRBJ1-2,.,TRBV2,.,13,CASSAHSNYGHTF,TGTGCCAGCAGTGCCCACTCGAACTATGGCCACACCTTC
TRBJ2-1,few,TRBV5-1,.,16,CASSLARARSYNEQFF,TGCGCCAGCAGCTTGGCCCGTGCACGCTCCTACAATGAGCAGTTCTTC
TRBJ2-3,.,TRBV12-3/TRBV12-4,TRBD1,13,CASGRTGSDTQYF,TGTGCCAGCGGGAGGACAGGGTCAGATACGCAGTATTTT
TRBJ2-5,.,TRBV25-1,.,15,CASSEVGGPQETQYF,TGTGCCAGCAGTGAAGTTGGAGGGCCCCAAGAGACCCAGTACTTC
TRBJ1-2,.,TRBV20-1,TRBD1,14,CSARPGQLNYGYTF,TGCAGTGCTAGACCGGGACAGTTAAACTATGGCTACACCTTC
TRBJ1-2,.,TRBV20-1,TRBD1,13,CSATQGGNYGYTF,TGCAGTGCTACCCAGGGGGGAAACTATGGCTACACCTTC
TRBJ2-1,.,TRBV15,TRBD2,13,CATATSGGNEQFF,TGTGCCACAGCTACTAGCGGGGGTAATGAGCAGTTCTTC
TRBJ2-5,many,TRBV20-1,TRBD2,14,CSARASGLQETQYF,TGCAGTGCTAGAGCTAGCGGTCTTCAAGAGACCCAGTACTTC
TRBJ2-6,.,TRBV6-5,TRBD2,19,CASSYSLEGGSSGANVLTF,TGTGCCAGCAGTTACTCGTTGGAGGGAGGGAGTTCTGGGGCCAACGTCCTGACTTTC
TRBJ2-7,.,TRBV6-1,TRBD1,14,CASSQGAGYNEQYF,TGTGCCAGCAGTCAGGGGGCGGGATACAATGAGCAGTACTTC
TRBJ2-3,few,TRBV6-2/TRBV6-3,TRBD1,15,CASSSLDRGRDTQYF,TGTGCCAGCAGTTCACTCGACAGGGGGCGAGATACGCAGTATTTT
TRBJ2-7,few,TRBV10-3,TRBD1,13,CAATGTGDDEQYF,TGTGCCGCGACCGGGACAGGGGACGACGAGCAGTACTTC
TRBJ1-1,.,TRBV28,.,13,CASSQPLDTEAFF,TGTGCCAGCAGTCAGCCGTTGGACACTGAAGCTTTCTTT
TRBJ2-7,once,TRBV7-2,.,13,CASSQRRREPQYF,TGTGCCAGCAGCCAGAGGAGGAGAGAGCCCCAGTACTTC
TRBJ2-1,.,TRBV6-2/TRBV6-3,.,11,CASRYMGQWFF,TGTGCCAGCAGATATATGGGCCAATGGTTCTTC
TRBJ2-3,few,TRBV11-1,TRBD2,15,CASSLLTSGVDTQYF,TGTGCCAGCAGCTTATTGACTAGCGGGGTGGATACGCAGTATTTT
TRBJ2-1,.,TRBV7-2,.,13,CASSPPAGAEQFF,TGTGCCAGCAGCCCCCCCGCCGGGGCTGAGCAGTTCTTC